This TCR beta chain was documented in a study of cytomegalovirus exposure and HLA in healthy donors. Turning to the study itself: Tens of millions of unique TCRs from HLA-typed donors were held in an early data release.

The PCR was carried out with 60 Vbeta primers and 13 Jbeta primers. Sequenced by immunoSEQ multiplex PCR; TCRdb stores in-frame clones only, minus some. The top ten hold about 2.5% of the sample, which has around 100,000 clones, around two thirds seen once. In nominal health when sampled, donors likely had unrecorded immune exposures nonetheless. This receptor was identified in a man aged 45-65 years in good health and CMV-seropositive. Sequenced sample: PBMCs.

CDR3 sequence reads: CASSKGHVDYGYTF. As DNA, the CDR3 is TGTGCCAGCAGCAAGGGACACGTAGACTATGGCTACACCTTC. The rearrangement uses TRBV2 and TRBJ1-2; a weak D match, TRBD1 (6 bases). Looked up from germline, CDR1 is SNHLY and CDR2 is FYNNEI. Trimming shortened V by 6 bases and J by 3 bases, and 14 bases separated the two germline ends. This CDR3 region has 14 residues. Variable domain in full (rest from reference TRBV2 and TRBJ1-2): EPEVTQTPSHQVTQMGQEVILRCVPISNHLYFYWYRQILGQKVEFLVSFYNNEISEKSEIFDDQFSVERPDGSNFTLKIRSTKLEDSAMYFCASSKGHVDYGYTFGSGTRLTVV.